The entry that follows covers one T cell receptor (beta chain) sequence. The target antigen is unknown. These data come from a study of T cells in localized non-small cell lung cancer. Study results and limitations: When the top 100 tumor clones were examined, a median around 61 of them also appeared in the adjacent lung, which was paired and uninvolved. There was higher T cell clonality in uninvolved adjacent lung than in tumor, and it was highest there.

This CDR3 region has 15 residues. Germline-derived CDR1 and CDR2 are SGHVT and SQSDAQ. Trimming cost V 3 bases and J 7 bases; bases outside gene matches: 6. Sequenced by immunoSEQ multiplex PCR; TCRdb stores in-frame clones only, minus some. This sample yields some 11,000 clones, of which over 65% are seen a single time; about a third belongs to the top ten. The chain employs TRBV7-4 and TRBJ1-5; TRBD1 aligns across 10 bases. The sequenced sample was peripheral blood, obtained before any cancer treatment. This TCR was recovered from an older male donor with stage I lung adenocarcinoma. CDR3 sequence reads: CASSLGQGLRQPQHF. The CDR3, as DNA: TGTGCCAGCAGCTTGGGACAGGGGTTAAGACAGCCCCAGCATTTT.